In its sample, the clone carrying this T cell receptor (beta chain) was seen many times. The source of the sample is a study of T cells in Graves' hyperthyroidism and ophthalmopathy. Germline values: CDR1 DFQATT, CDR2 SNEGSKA (reference sequence). The CDR3 is 15 residues long. V lost 0 bases and J 1 base, leaving 12 bases between the germline ends. Amplification targeted TCR beta CDR3 regions from RNA transcripts. An initial round of RT-PCR targeting the TCR CDR3 relied on the HTBI primer set. One entry per CDR3 protein results from TCRdb running MiXCR on the multiplex PCR reads. The sample holds around 300,000 distinct CDR3 sequences, 22% seen once. Diagnosing involved the use of clinical symptoms, serum thyroxine and TRAb, thyroid ultrasound and orbital computed tomography.

Sequenced input: blood. The rearrangement uses TRBV20-1 and TRBJ1-1, with a possible D match to TRBD1 (6 bases). The source is a man in his thirties or forties with Graves' ophthalmopathy. Written as DNA, the CDR3 is TGCAGTGCTAGAGATGGGGGGCGACCGAACACTGAAGCTTTCTTT. Encoded protein: CSARDGGRPNTEAFF.